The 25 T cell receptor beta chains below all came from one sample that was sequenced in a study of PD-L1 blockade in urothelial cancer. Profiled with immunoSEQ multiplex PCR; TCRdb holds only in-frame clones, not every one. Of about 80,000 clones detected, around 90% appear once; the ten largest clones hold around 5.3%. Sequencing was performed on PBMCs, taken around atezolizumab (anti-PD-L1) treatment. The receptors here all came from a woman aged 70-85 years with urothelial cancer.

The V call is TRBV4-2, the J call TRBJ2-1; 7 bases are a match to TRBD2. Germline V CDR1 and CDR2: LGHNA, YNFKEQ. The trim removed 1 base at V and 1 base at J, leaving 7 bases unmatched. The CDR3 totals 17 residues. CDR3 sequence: CASSQATLAESYNEQFF. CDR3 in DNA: TGTGCCAGCAGCCAAGCGACTCTAGCGGAATCCTACAATGAGCAGTTCTTC.

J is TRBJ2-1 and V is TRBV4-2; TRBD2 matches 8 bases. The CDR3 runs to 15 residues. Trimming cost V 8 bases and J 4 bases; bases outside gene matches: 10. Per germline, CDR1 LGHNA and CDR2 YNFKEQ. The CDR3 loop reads CASGPSGGVYNEQFF. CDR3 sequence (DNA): TGTGCCAGCGGCCCTTCCGGGGGGGTTTACAATGAGCAGTTCTTC.

CDR3 in amino acids: CASGHLQETQYF. The CDR3 DNA follows: TGTGCCAGCGGGCACCTTCAAGAGACCCAGTACTTC. J is TRBJ2-5 and V is TRBV6-1; D gene ambiguous. There are 12 residues in the CDR3. V was pared by 8 bases and J by 2 bases, with 9 bases between. The germline gives CDR1 MNHNS, CDR2 SASEGT.

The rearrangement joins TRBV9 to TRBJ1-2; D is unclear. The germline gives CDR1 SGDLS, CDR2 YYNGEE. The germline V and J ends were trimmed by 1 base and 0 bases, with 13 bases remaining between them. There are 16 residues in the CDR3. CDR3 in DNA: TGTGCCAGCAGCGTATACGCGGGTCAAGCTAACTATGGCTACACCTTC. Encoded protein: CASSVYAGQANYGYTF.

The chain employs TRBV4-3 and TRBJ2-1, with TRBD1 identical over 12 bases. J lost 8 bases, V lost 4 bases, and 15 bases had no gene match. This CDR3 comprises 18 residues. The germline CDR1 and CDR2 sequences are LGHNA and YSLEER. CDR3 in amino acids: CASSPNSGTGGASDEQFF. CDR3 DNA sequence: TGCGCCAGCAGCCCAAACTCCGGGACAGGGGGCGCCTCGGATGAGCAGTTCTTC.

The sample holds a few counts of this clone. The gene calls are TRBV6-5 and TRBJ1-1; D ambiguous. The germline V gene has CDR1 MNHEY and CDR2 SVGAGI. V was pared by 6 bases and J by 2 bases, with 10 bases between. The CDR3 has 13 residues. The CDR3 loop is CASRGLPNTEAFF. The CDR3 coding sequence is TGTGCCAGCAGAGGACTCCCCAACACTGAAGCTTTCTTT.

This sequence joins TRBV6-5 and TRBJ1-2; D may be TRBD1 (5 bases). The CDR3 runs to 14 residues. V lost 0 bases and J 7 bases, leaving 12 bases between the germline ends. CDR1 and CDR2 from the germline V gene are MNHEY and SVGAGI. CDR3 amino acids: CASSYSGGEGGYTF. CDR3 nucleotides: TGTGCCAGCAGTTACTCCGGGGGTGAGGGTGGCTACACCTTC.

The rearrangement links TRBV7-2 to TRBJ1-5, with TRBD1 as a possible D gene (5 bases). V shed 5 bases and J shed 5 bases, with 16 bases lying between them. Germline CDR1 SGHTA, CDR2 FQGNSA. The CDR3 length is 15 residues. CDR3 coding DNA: TGTGCCAGCAGCGCAAGGGCAGGGAAGGATCAGCCCCAGCATTTT. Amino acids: CASSARAGKDQPQHF. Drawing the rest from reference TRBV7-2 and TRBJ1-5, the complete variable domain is GAGVSQSPSNKVTEKGKDVELRCDPISGHTALYWYRQSLGQGLEFLIYFQGNSAPDKSGLPSDRFSAERTGGSVSTLTIQRTQQEDSAVYLCASSARAGKDQPQHFGDGTRLSIL.

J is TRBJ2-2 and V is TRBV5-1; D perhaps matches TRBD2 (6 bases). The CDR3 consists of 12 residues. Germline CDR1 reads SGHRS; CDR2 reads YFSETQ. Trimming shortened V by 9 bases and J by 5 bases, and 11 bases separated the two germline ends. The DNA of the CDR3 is TGCGCCAACGGGACTCCTACCGGGGAGCTGTTTTTT. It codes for CANGTPTGELFF.

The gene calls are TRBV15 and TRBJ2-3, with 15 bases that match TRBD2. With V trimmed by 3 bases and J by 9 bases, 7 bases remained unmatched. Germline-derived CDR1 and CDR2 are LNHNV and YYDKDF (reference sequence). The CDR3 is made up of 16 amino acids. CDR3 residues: CATSRRTSGGAVTQYF. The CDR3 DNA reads TGTGCCACCAGCAGGCGGACTAGCGGGGGGGCCGTAACGCAGTATTTT.

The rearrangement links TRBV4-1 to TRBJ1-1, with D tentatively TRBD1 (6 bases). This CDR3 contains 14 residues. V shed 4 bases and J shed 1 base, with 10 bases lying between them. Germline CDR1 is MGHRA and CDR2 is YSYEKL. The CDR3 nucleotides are TGCGCCAGCAGCCCTAGGGACACGAACACTGAAGCTTTCTTT. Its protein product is CASSPRDTNTEAFF.

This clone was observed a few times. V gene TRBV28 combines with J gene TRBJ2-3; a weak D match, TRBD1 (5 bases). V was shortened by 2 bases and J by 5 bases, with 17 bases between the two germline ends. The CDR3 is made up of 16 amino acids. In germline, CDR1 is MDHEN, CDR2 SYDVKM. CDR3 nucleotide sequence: TGTGCCAGCAGTTTAGGTACCGGGCCTAGGGGAGATACGCAGTATTTT. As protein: CASSLGTGPRGDTQYF.

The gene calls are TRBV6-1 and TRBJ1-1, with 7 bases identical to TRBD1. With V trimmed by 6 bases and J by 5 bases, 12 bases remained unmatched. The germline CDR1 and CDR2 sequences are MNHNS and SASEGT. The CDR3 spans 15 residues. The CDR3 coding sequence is TGTGCCAGCAGCAACCAGAGGGGGCGAGAGACTGAAGCTTTCTTT. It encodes CASSNQRGRETEAFF.

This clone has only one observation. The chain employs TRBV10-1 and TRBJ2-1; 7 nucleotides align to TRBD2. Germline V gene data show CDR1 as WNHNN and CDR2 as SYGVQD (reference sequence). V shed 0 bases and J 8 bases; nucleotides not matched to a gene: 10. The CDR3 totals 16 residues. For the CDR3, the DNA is TGCGCCAGCAGTGAGTCTGGAACTAGCGTTGGGGATGAGCAGTTCTTC. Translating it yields CASSESGTSVGDEQFF.

Here the CDR3 DNA reads TGTGCCAGCAGTGGAGCCGGGGGGATGTACAATGAGCAGTTCTTC. Its protein is CASSGAGGMYNEQFF. The rearrangement uses TRBV25-1 and TRBJ2-1; TRBD2 aligns across 7 bases. The CDR3 contains 15 residues. The trim removed 4 bases at V and 4 bases at J, leaving 7 bases unmatched. Per the germline V gene, CDR1 is MGHDK and CDR2 is SYGVNS.

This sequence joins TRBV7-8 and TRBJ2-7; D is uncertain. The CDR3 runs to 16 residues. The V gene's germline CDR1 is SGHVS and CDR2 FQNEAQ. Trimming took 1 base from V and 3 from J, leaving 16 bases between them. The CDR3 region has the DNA TGTGCCAGCAGCTTAGGCGGCCACTATTCCCTCTACGAGCAGTACTTC. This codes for CASSLGGHYSLYEQYF.

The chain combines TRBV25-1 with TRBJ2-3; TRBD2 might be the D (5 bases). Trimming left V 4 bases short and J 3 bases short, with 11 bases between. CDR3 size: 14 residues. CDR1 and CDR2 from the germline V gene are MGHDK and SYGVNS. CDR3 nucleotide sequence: TGTGCCAGCAGTGCCCTCCCGGGGACAGATACGCAGTATTTT. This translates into CASSALPGTDTQYF. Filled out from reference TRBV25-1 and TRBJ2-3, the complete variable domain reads EADIYQTPRYLVIGTGKKITLECSQTMGHDKMYWYQQDPGMELHLIHYSYGVNSTEKGDLSSESTVSRIRTEHFPLTLESARPSHTSQYLCASSALPGTDTQYFGPGTRLTVL.

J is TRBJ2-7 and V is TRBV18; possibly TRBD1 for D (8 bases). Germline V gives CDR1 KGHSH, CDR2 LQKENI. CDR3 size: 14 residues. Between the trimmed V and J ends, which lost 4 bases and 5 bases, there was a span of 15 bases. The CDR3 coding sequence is TGTGCCAGCTCACTTCAGGGGGCGGGAGACGAGCAGTACTTC. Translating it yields CASSLQGAGDEQYF.

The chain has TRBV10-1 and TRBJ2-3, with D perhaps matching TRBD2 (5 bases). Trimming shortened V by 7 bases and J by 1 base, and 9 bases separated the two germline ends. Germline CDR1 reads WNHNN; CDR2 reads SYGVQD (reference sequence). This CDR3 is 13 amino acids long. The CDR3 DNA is TGCGCCAGCAACGGGGAAGGCACAGATACGCAGTATTTT. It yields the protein CASNGEGTDTQYF.

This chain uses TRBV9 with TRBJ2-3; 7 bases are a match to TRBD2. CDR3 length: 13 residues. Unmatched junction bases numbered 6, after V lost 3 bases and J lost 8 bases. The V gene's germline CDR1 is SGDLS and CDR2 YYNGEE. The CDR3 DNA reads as TGTGCCAGCAGCGGGGACTGGGGGGGTACGCAGTATTTT. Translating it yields CASSGDWGGTQYF.

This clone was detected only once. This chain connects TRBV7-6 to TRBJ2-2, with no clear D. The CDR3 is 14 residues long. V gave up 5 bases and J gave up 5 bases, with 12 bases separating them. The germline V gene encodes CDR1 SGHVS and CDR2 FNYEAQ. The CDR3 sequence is CASSPMFGTGELFF. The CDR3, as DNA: TGTGCCAGCAGCCCGATGTTCGGGACCGGGGAGCTGTTTTTT.

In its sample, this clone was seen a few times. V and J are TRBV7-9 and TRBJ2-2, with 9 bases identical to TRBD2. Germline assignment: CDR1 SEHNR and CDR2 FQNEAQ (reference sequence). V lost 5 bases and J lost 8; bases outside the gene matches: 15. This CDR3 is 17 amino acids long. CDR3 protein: CASSLPLGLARGGELFF. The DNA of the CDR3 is TGTGCCAGCAGCCTACCACTCGGACTAGCGCGAGGGGGGGAGCTGTTTTTT. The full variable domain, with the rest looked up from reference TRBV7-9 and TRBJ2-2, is DTGVSQNPRHKITKRGQNVTFRCDPISEHNRLYWYRQTLGQGPEFLTYFQNEAQLEKSRLLSDRFSAERPKGSFSTLEIQRTEQGDSAMYLCASSLPLGLARGGELFFGEGSRLTVL.

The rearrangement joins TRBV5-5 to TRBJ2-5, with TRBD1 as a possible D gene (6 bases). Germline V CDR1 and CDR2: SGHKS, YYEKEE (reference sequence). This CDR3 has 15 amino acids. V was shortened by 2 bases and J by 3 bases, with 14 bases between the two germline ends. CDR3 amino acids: CASSFLGQIEETQYF. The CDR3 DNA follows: TGTGCCAGCAGCTTTCTAGGACAGATTGAAGAGACCCAGTACTTC.

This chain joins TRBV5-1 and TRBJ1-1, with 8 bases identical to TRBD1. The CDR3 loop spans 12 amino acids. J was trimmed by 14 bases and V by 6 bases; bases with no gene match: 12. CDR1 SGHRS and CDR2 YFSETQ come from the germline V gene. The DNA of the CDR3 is TGCGCCAGCACCTACGGACAGGGAGAGCCCTTCTTT. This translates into CASTYGQGEPFF.

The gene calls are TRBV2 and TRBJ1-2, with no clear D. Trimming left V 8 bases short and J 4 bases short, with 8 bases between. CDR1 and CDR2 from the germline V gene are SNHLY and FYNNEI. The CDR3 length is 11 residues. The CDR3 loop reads CASRRSYGYTF. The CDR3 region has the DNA TGTGCCAGCCGGCGGAGCTATGGCTACACCTTC.